These T cell receptor beta chains were read from a single sample in a study of blood T cell repertoires in COVID-19. The data were produced by immunoSEQ multiplex PCR, yet TCRdb's version contains in-frame clones alone and is incomplete. The top ten clones hold over 15% of a sample with fewer than 150,000 clones, approximately 80% of them seen once. The sequenced sample was peripheral blood. These receptors all come from a man older than 75 with acute or convalescent COVID-19. The CDR3 runs from the conserved cysteine through the conserved F or W. The D gene is left open where the match is weak. Expanded clones get a size class; other rows say once, few or many, or leave the size out.

clone size,D gene,CDR3 length,V gene,J gene,CDR3 DNA,CDR3 protein
-,-,19,TRBV7-9,TRBJ1-1,TGTGCCAGCAGCTTAACTCCCACCGGGACTCTGAAAAGGGACACTGAAGCTTTCTTT,CASSLTPTGTLKRDTEAFF
-,-,15,TRBV6-5,TRBJ1-3,TGTGCCAGCAGGCGGGAAGAGAGCTCTGGAAACACCATATATTTT,CASRREESSGNTIYF
-,-,16,TRBV5-1,TRBJ1-1,TGCGCCAGCAGCTTGGGGCCCCCGACAGGGAACACTGAAGCTTTCTTT,CASSLGPPTGNTEAFF
-,TRBD1,15,TRBV18,TRBJ2-3,TGTGCCAGCTCACCGGGACAGGGGAATTCAGATACGCAGTATTTT,CASSPGQGNSDTQYF
-,TRBD2,16,TRBV9,TRBJ2-3,TGTGCCAGCAGCGCCACGGGGGGGACCTACACAGATACGCAGTATTTT,CASSATGGTYTDTQYF
-,-,17,TRBV21-1,TRBJ2-7,TGTGCCAGCAGCAAGACAAAGCGGGGAGGGAGGAGGTACGAGCAGTACTTC,CASSKTKRGGRRYEQYF
-,-,14,TRBV19,TRBJ1-5,TGTGCCAGCAGTCCAACAGATTACAATCAGCCCCAGCATTTT,CASSPTDYNQPQHF
few,-,11,TRBV20-1,TRBJ2-4,TGCAGTGCTAGACAGGGTAACATTCAGTACTTC,CSARQGNIQYF
-,TRBD1,14,TRBV5-1,TRBJ2-5,TGCGCCAGCAGCTTGGGGACAGGGAAAGAGACCCAGTACTTC,CASSLGTGKETQYF
few,TRBD1,16,TRBV6-6,TRBJ1-3,TGTGCCAGCAGTCGACTCGACAGGGGAACTGGAAACACCATATATTTT,CASSRLDRGTGNTIYF
-,TRBD1,15,TRBV28,TRBJ2-7,TGTGCCAGCAGTTCGGGACAGCTTGGCTCCTACGAGCAGTACTTC,CASSSGQLGSYEQYF
-,-,16,TRBV4-1,TRBJ1-1,TGCGCCAGCAGCCAGGGGCAGGTTGTCGGGAACACTGAAGCTTTCTTT,CASSQGQVVGNTEAFF
-,TRBD1,17,TRBV19,TRBJ1-5,TGTGCCAGTAGTATTAGTCGTAGGACAGGGTACAATCAGCCCCAGCATTTT,CASSISRRTGYNQPQHF
once,TRBD1,13,TRBV3-1/TRBV3-2,TRBJ1-1,TGTGCCAGCAGCGCCTCGACAGGGTCTCTGGCTTTCTTT,CASSASTGSLAFF
-,-,14,TRBV7-8,TRBJ1-1,TGTGCCAGCAGCTCAAACAGATTGAACACTGAAGCTTTCTTT,CASSSNRLNTEAFF
-,-,14,TRBV4-2,TRBJ1-3,TGTGCCAGCAGCGCCCGCGGGAGCGGAAACACCATATATTTT,CASSARGSGNTIYF